The next 2 T cell receptor beta chains were all read from a single sample in a study of blood T cell repertoires in COVID-19 (dated by TCRdb to 2020 to 2021). Receptor amplification or capture employed the immunoSEQ multiplex PCR assay. TCRdb mirrors the immuneACCESS table, restricted to in-frame sequences. Some clones are absent from its copies; in checked studies, under half trace to an unresolved V gene, and the reason for the others is unknown. Here the sample has roughly 340,000 clones; 70% to 90% occur a single time. Clones ranked in the top ten supply less than 2.5% of the sample. Sequencing was done on a sample of PBMCs or T cells enriched from blood (not recorded which). The receptor set was obtained from a man in his forties in a cohort exposed to, infected with or recovered from COVID-19 (not recorded which).

CDR3 protein: CASSLGNRGSYEQYF. CDR3 in DNA: TGTGCCAGCAGCTTGGGGAACAGGGGATCCTACGAGCAGTACTTC. This sequence joins TRBV5-6 and TRBJ2-7; 7 bases map to TRBD1. The CDR3 has 15 amino acids. V was pared by 0 bases and J by 1 base, with 4 bases of the junction left unmatched. Germline assignment: CDR1 SGHDT and CDR2 YYEEEE.

This rearrangement joins TRBV4-2 to TRBJ1-2; 8 bases fit TRBD1. Germline V gene sequence: CDR1 LGHNA, CDR2 YNFKEQ. V lost 3 bases and J lost 7; bases outside the gene matches: 4. This CDR3 has 13 residues. In DNA form, the CDR3 reads TGTGCCAGCAGCCAGGGGACAGGTCTTGGCTACACCTTC. Residues: CASSQGTGLGYTF.